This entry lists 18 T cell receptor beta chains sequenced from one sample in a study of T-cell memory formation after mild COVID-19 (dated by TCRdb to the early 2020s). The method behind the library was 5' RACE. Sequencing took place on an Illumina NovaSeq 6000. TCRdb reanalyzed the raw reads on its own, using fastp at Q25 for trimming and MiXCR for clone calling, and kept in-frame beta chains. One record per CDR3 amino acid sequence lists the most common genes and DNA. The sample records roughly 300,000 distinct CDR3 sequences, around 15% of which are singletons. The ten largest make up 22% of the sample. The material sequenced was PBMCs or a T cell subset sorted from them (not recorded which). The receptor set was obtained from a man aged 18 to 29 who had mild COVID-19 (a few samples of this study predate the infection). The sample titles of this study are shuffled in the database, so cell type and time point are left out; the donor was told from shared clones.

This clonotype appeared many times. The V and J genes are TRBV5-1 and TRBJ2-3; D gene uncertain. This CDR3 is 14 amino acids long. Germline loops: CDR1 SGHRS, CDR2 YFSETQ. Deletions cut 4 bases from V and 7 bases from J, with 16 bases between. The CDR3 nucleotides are TGCGCCAGCAGCCCGGATTCGGGTAGCAATACGCAGTATTTT. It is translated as CASSPDSGSNTQYF.

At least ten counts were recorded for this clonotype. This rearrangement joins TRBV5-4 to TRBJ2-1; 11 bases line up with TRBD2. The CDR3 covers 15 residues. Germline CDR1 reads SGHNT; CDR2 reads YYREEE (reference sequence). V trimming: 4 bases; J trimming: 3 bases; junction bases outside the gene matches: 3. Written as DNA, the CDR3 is TGTGCCAGCAGCCTCCTAGCGGGGGGCTACAATGAGCAGTTCTTC. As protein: CASSLLAGGYNEQFF.

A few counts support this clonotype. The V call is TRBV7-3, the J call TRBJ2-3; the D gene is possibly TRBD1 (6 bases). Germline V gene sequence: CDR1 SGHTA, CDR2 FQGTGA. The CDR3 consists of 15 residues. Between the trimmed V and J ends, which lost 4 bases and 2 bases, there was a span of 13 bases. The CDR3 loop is CASSSSLGATDTQYF. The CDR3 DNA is TGTGCCAGCAGCTCCTCTCTGGGGGCCACAGATACGCAGTATTTT.

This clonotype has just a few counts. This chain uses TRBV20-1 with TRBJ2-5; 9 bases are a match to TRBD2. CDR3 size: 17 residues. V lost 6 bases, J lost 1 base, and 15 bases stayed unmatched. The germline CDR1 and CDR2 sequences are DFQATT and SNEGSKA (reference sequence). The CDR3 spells CSATPFSGGGSQETQYF. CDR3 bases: TGCAGTGCCACTCCCTTTAGCGGGGGAGGATCCCAAGAGACCCAGTACTTC.

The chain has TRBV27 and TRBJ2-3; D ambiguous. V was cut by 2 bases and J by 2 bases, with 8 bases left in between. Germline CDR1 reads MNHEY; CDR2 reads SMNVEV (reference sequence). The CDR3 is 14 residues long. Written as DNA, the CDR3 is TGTGCCAGCAGTTTAAAGAGATTCACAGATACGCAGTATTTT. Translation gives CASSLKRFTDTQYF.

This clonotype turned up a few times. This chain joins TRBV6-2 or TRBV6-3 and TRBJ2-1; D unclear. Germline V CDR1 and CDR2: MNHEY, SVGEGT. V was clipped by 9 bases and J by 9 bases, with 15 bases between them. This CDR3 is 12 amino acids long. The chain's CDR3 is CASSADRTEQFF. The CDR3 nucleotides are TGTGCCAGTTCCGCGGATCGGACTGAGCAGTTCTTC.

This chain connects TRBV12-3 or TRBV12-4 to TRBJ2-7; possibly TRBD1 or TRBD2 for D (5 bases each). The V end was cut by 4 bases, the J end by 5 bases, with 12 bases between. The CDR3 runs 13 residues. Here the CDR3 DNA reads TGTGCCAGCAGTTACGGGACCATTGACGAGCAGTACTTC. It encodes CASSYGTIDEQYF.

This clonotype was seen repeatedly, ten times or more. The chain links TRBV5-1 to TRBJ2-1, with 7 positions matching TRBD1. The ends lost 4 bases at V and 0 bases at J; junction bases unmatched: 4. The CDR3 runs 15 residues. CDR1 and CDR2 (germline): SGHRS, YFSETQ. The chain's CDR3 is CASSVNRGSYNEQFF. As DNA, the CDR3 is TGCGCCAGCAGCGTGAACAGGGGCTCCTACAATGAGCAGTTCTTC. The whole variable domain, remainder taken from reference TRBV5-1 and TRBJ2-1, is KAGVTQTPRYLIKTRGQQVTLSCSPISGHRSVSWYQQTPGQGLQFLFEYFSETQRNKGNFPGRFSGRQFSNSRSEMNVSTLELGDSALYLCASSVNRGSYNEQFFGPGTRLTVL.

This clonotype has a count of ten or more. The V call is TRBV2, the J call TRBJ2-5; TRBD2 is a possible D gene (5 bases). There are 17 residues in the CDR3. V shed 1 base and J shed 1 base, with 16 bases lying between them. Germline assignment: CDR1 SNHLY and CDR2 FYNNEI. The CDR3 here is CASSEGGSWGAQETQYF. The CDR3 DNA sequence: TGTGCCAGCAGTGAAGGGGGTTCTTGGGGAGCCCAAGAGACCCAGTACTTC.

The CDR3 DNA follows: TGTGCCAGCAGTCCCTCAGCCCCCTACGAGCAGTACTTC. It encodes CASSPSAPYEQYF. V gene TRBV6-2 or TRBV6-3 combines with J gene TRBJ2-7; D gene ambiguous. Trimming left V 5 bases short and J 2 bases short, with 10 bases between. Germline V gives CDR1 MNHEY, CDR2 SVGEGT. This CDR3 has 13 amino acids.

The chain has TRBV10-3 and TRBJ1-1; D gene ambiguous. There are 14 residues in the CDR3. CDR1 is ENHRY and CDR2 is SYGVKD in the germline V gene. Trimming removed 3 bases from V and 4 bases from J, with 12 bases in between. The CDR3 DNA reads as TGTGCCATCAGTGATTGGTTGACGAGCACTGAAGCTTTCTTT. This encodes CAISDWLTSTEAFF.

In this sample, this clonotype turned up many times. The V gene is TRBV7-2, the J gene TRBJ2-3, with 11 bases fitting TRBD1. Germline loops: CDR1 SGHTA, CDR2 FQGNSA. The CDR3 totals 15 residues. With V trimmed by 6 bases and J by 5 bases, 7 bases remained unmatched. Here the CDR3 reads CASRRTGTGGDTQYF. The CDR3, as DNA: TGTGCCAGCAGACGAACCGGGACAGGGGGAGATACGCAGTATTTT.

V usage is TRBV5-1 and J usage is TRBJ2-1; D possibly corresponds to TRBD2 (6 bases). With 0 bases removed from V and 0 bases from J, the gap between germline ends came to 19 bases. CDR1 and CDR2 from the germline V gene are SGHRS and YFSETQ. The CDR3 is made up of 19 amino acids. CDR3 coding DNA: TGCGCCAGCAGCTTGGATATTTATCGGGACTCAAGCTCCTACAATGAGCAGTTCTTC. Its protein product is CASSLDIYRDSSSYNEQFF. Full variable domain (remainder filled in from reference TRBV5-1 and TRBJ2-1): KAGVTQTPRYLIKTRGQQVTLSCSPISGHRSVSWYQQTPGQGLQFLFEYFSETQRNKGNFPGRFSGRQFSNSRSEMNVSTLELGDSALYLCASSLDIYRDSSSYNEQFFGPGTRLTVL.

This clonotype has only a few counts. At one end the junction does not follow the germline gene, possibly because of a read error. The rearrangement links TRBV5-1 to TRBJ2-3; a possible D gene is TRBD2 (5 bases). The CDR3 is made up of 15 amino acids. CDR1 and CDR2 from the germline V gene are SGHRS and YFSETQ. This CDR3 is CASSPAGVRADSQYF. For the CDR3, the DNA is TGCGCCAGCAGCCCGGCCGGGGTTCGAGCAGATTCGCAGTATTTT.

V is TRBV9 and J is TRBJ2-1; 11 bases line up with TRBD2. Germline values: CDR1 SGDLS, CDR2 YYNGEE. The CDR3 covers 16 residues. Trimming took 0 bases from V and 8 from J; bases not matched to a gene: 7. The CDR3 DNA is TGTGCCAGCAGCGTAGTAGCGGGGGGGCTGTACGATGAGCAGTTCTTC. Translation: CASSVVAGGLYDEQFF.

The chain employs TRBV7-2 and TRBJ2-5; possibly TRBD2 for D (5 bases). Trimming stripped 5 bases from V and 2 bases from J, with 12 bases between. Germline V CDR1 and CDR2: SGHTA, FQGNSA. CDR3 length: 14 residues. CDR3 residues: CASSPAGIQETQYF. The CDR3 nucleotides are TGTGCCAGCAGCCCAGCCGGGATACAAGAGACCCAGTACTTC.

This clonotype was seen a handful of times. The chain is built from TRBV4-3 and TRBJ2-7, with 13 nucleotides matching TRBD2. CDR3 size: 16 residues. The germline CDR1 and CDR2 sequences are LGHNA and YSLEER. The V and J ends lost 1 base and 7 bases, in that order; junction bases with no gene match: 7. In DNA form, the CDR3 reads TGCGCCAGCAGCCAAGGCACTAGCGGGGGGGCAGGAGAGCAGTACTTC. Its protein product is CASSQGTSGGAGEQYF.

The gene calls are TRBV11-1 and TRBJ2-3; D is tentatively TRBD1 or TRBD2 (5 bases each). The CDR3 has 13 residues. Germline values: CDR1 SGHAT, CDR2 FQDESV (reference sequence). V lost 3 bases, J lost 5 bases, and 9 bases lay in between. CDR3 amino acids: CASSFLRGDTQYF. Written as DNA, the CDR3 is TGTGCCAGCAGCTTCCTGAGGGGAGATACGCAGTATTTT.